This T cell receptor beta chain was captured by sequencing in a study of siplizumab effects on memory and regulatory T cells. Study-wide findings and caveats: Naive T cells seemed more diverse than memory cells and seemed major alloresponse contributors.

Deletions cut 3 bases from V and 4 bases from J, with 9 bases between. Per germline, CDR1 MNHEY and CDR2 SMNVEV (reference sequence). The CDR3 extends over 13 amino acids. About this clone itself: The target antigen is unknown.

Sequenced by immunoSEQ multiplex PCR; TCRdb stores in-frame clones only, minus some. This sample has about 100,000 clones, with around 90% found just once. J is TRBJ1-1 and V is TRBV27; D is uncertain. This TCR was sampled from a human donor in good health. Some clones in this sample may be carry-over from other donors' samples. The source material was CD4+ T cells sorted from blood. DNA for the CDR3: TGTGCCAGCAGTTTTTTCCCCGGCACTGAAGCTTTCTTT. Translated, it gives CASSFFPGTEAFF.